Following are 20 T cell receptor beta chains from one sample sequenced in a study of Graves' ophthalmopathy and Graves' hyperthyroidism. Beta-chain TCR CDR3 regions were amplified from RNA transcripts. HTBI primers primed a first-round RT-PCR, and a second-round multiplex PCR followed. TCRdb ran MiXCR on the multiplex PCR reads and lists one entry per CDR3 protein. The top ten hold approximately 3% of the sample, which has hundreds of thousands of distinct CDR3 sequences, more than 20% seen once. Sequencing was carried out using peripheral blood. The receptors here all came from a woman younger than 35 with stable Graves' hyperthyroidism.

This clonotype was picked up many times. The V gene is TRBV29-1, the J gene TRBJ2-7; 7 bases fit TRBD1. Germline V CDR1 and CDR2: SQVTM, ANQGSEA. With 0 bases clipped from V and 0 bases from J, the junction kept 8 bases outside the gene matches. The CDR3 is 16 residues long. The CDR3, as DNA: TGCAGCGTTGAAGATCGGGACAGCTTTAGCTCCTACGAGCAGTACTTC. As protein: CSVEDRDSFSSYEQYF.

This clonotype was seen ten or more times. This chain joins TRBV19 and TRBJ1-2; 7 bases match TRBD1. Germline V gives CDR1 LNHDA, CDR2 SQIVND (reference sequence). With 5 bases clipped from V and 4 bases from J, the junction kept 25 bases outside the gene matches. The CDR3 extends over 20 amino acids. CDR3 region: CASSLLGQPTHPSRIYGYTF. The CDR3 DNA reads TGTGCCAGTAGTCTACTGGGACAGCCGACCCACCCCTCTCGAATCTATGGCTACACCTTC.

This rearrangement joins TRBV2 to TRBJ2-2; no clear D. In germline, CDR1 is SNHLY, CDR2 FYNNEI. CDR3 length: 14 amino acids. V gave up 1 base and J gave up 7 bases, with 10 bases separating them. The CDR3 sequence: CASSEERASGELFF. Here the CDR3 DNA reads TGTGCCAGCAGTGAAGAAAGGGCGAGCGGGGAGCTGTTTTTT.

This clonotype was observed at least ten times. The rearrangement uses TRBV12-3 or TRBV12-4 and TRBJ1-5; D perhaps matches TRBD1 (5 bases). The CDR3 extends over 15 amino acids. The ends were cut back, 5 bases at V and 7 bases at J, with 18 bases in the middle. The CDR3 region is CASSVGVGISQPQHF. The CDR3 coding sequence is TGTGCCAGCAGTGTAGGGGTGGGGATCAGCCAGCCCCAGCATTTT.

This clonotype occurred a few times. The gene calls are TRBV6-4 and TRBJ1-5; 7 bases align to TRBD1. CDR1 is MRHNA and CDR2 is SNTAGT in the germline V gene. The CDR3 loop spans 17 amino acids. V was clipped by 6 bases and J by 3 bases; unmatched bases: 14. The CDR3 spells CASSPTGTVGSNQPQHF. CDR3 sequence (DNA): TGTGCCAGCAGCCCGACAGGGACTGTGGGTTCCAATCAGCCCCAGCATTTT.

This clonotype appeared many times. This rearrangement joins TRBV7-2 to TRBJ1-5; D is undetermined. This CDR3 spans 13 amino acids. CDR1 and CDR2 (germline): SGHTA, FQGNSA. Trimming pared 5 bases from V and 6 bases from J, leaving 11 bases between. The CDR3 region has the DNA TGTGCCAGCAGCCTAGGAGCTTTTCAGCCCCAGCATTTT. Its translation: CASSLGAFQPQHF.

This clonotype has only a few counts. The V gene is TRBV5-1, the J gene TRBJ2-7; D gene uncertain. CDR1 is SGHRS and CDR2 is YFSETQ in the germline V gene. V shed 1 base and J shed 7 bases, with 15 bases lying between them. This CDR3 is built from 14 residues. In DNA form, the CDR3 reads TGCGCCAGCAGCTTGAGCGCCCCGCGCGTGGAGCAGTACTTC. It codes for CASSLSAPRVEQYF.

This clonotype was counted ten times or more. V usage is TRBV27 and J usage is TRBJ2-4, with TRBD2 matching over 11 bases. V dropped 5 bases and J dropped 8; count of bases not matched to a gene: 11. Germline CDR1 reads MNHEY; CDR2 reads SMNVEV (reference sequence). The CDR3 has 16 residues. The CDR3 protein is CASSPRLAGGGDIQYF. In nucleotides, the CDR3 is TGTGCCAGCAGTCCCCGGCTAGCGGGAGGTGGGGACATTCAGTACTTC.

In its sample, this clonotype was seen many times. The rearrangement uses TRBV11-1 and TRBJ1-5; TRBD1 matches 10 bases. Losses at the gene ends were 6 bases for V and 0 bases for J; bases not matched to a gene: 5. CDR1 and CDR2 (germline): SGHAT, FQDESV (reference sequence). The CDR3 has 16 amino acids. The CDR3 region has the DNA TGTGCCAGCAGTTTTGGGACAGGGGTTAGCAATCAGCCCCAGCATTTT. This translates into CASSFGTGVSNQPQHF.

Comments on this clonotype: One end of the junction fails to match germline, which may point to a read error. The genes are TRBV12-3 or TRBV12-4 and TRBJ1-2; D gene ambiguous. This CDR3 region has 12 residues. CDR3: CASSLSGYGHTF. CDR3 bases: TGTGCCAGCAGTTTATCGGGCTATGGCCACACCTTC.

This clonotype was observed at least ten times. The CDR3 sequence: CASSEGRGLTGELFF. CDR3 coding DNA: TGTGCCAGCAGTGAAGGCAGGGGACTCACCGGGGAGCTGTTTTTT. V and J are TRBV2 and TRBJ2-2; tentatively, D is TRBD1 or TRBD2 (6 bases each). There are 15 residues in the CDR3. The germline gives CDR1 SNHLY, CDR2 FYNNEI. The V end was cut by 1 base, the J end by 4 bases, with 10 bases between.

The table lists this clonotype with many counts. The rearrangement uses TRBV28 and TRBJ1-6; D possibly corresponds to TRBD1 (5 bases). Trimming stripped 5 bases from V and 10 bases from J, with 9 bases between. Germline CDR1 reads MDHEN; CDR2 reads SYDVKM. This CDR3 region has 12 residues. CDR3: CASSRGSSPLHF. CDR3 DNA: TGTGCCAGCAGTAGGGGATCCTCACCCCTCCACTTT. The variable domain in full, completed from reference TRBV28 and TRBJ1-6, reads DVKVTQSSRYLVKRTGEKVFLECVQDMDHENMFWYRQDPGLGLRLIYFSYDVKMKEKGDIPEGYSVSREKKERFSLILESASTNQTSMYLCASSRGSSPLHFGNGTRLTVT.

This clonotype was recorded many times. The V and J genes are TRBV7-6 and TRBJ2-7; D gene ambiguous. The CDR3 spans 13 residues. Germline V gene lookup returns CDR1 SGHVS and CDR2 FNYEAQ. Trimming shortened V by 5 bases and J by 9 bases, and 17 bases separated the two germline ends. The DNA for the CDR3 is TGTGCCAGCAGCCCCTCCGGTGTGGGCGGGCAGTACTTC. This translates into CASSPSGVGGQYF.

The chain couples TRBV2 to TRBJ1-2; D gene uncertain. Germline V gene sequence: CDR1 SNHLY, CDR2 FYNNEI. V lost 9 bases to trimming and J lost 4 bases, with 6 bases between them. This CDR3 is built from 10 residues. The DNA for the CDR3 is TGTGCCAGTTTCAGCTATGGCTACACCTTC. Residues: CASFSYGYTF.

The chain employs TRBV2 and TRBJ2-5; 10 bases fit TRBD2. Trimming removed 5 bases from V and 5 bases from J; junction bases left unmatched: 11. Germline V gives CDR1 SNHLY, CDR2 FYNNEI. This CDR3 has 16 amino acids. CDR3 bases: TGTGCCAGCAGTCGGACTAGCGGCGCTCTGGGGGAGACCCAGTACTTC. It specifies CASSRTSGALGETQYF.

The chain combines TRBV27 with TRBJ2-7; D is possibly TRBD2 (6 bases). The CDR3 length is 15 residues. The germline V gene encodes CDR1 MNHEY and CDR2 SMNVEV (reference sequence). The ends were cut back, 2 bases at V and 3 bases at J, with 14 bases in the middle. Here the CDR3 DNA reads TGTGCCAGCAGTTTAGTTGGGGGGAGAGGCTACGAGCAGTACTTC. It yields the protein CASSLVGGRGYEQYF.

The table lists this clonotype with many counts. V gene TRBV28 combines with J gene TRBJ2-7; either TRBD1 or TRBD2 may supply D (5 bases each). Per germline, CDR1 MDHEN and CDR2 SYDVKM. V was cut by 2 bases and J by 2 bases, with 19 bases left in between. The CDR3 runs to 17 residues. CDR3 DNA sequence: TGTGCCAGCAGTTTAGGTGGGGCCCTCGGGGAAGCCTACGAGCAGTACTTC. This encodes CASSLGGALGEAYEQYF.

Many counts were recorded for this clonotype. The chain couples TRBV30 to TRBJ1-1; a possible D gene is TRBD1 (6 bases). The CDR3 is 13 amino acids. V was clipped by 0 bases and J by 5 bases, with 10 bases between them. The germline V gene encodes CDR1 GTSNPN and CDR2 SVGIG (reference sequence). Here the CDR3 reads CAWSVSQGTEAFF. The DNA of the CDR3 is TGTGCCTGGAGTGTATCACAGGGAACTGAAGCTTTCTTT.

This clonotype appeared many times. The V call is TRBV3-1, the J call TRBJ2-7; D is possibly TRBD2 (5 bases). This CDR3 has 15 amino acids. Trimming shortened V by 2 bases and J by 3 bases, and 14 bases separated the two germline ends. From germline, CDR1 is LGHDT and CDR2 YNNKEL (reference sequence). CDR3 bases: TGTGCCAGCAGCCAAACGGCTAGCCCCCGCTACGAGCAGTACTTC. Its protein is CASSQTASPRYEQYF.

This clonotype was recorded at least ten times. The rearrangement links TRBV6-2 or TRBV6-3 to TRBJ1-5; no reliable D call. Deletions cut 1 base from V and 12 bases from J, with 13 bases between. This CDR3 has 13 amino acids. Germline V gene sequence: CDR1 MNHEY, CDR2 SVGEGT. In nucleotides, the CDR3 is TGTGCCAGCAGTTACTTTGGCCAGATTCACCAGCATTTT. This sequence encodes CASSYFGQIHQHF.